This entry describes one T cell receptor beta chain. Its antigen is currently not known. Within one base of it there is no much larger clone, and no base qualities were kept. The data originate from a study of blood T cell repertoires in COVID-19 (dated by TCRdb to the early 2020s). The study in broad terms: Samples covering the acute and convalescent phases of COVID-19 were provided by collaborators in the United States, Italy and Spain. The prospective study material was composed of cDNA or gDNA derived from T cells, B-cell-depleted T cells, or PBMCs. Where HLA class I and class II types were available, the types were taken from metadata supplied by the sample provider, not from assay-based typing. The sample metadata nearly always contained a de-identified subject ID, COVID-19 status, age in years and sex. Deeply sampled blood TCRbeta repertoires from subjects exposed to, actively infected with, or recovered from COVID-19 were included in the dataset. Samples came from the ongoing ImmuneRACE study (first 160 participants) plus 1,254 subjects from 6 global collaborators. A freely available public database, intended as a resource for researchers studying the immune response to SARS-CoV-2, is where the repertoires were released. The investigation overall reported the following: The quantity of clinical and demographic metadata differed by source and by participant and was supplied without curation.

Each collaborating institution followed its own protocols to collect whole blood in K2EDTA tubes. For TCRbeta analysis, collaborators shipped samples as frozen whole blood, isolated PBMCs, or DNA extracted from either of those sample types. TCRbeta CDR3 regions were amplified from genomic DNA using the immunoSEQ Assay, a bias-controlled multiplex PCR. As for the original processing: Within the assay, amplification of reference gene primers was used to estimate how many nucleated cells each sample contained. Sequence reads were collapsed and filtered to measure the absolute abundance of every unique TCRbeta CDR3 rearrangement. Productive Simpson clonality was computed per sample as the square root of Simpson's diversity index over productive rearrangements. TCRdb mirrors the immuneACCESS table, restricted to in-frame sequences. Some clones are absent from its copies; in checked studies, under half trace to an unresolved V gene, and the reason for the others is unknown. V and J calls plus clone size are reproduced from that table; the DNA served to infer D and trimming. This sample gives about 200,000 clones in total; 84% of them show up just once. 7.6% of the sample is held by the ten biggest clonotypes.

This sequence was found in a woman aged 45-65 years with active or convalescent COVID-19. Sequencing used peripheral blood.

The DNA is as follows: TGTGCCAGCAGCCGTGGGGAGGCTGGAAACACCATATATTTT. Its product reads: CASSRGEAGNTIYF. Here the chain combines TRBV3-1 (or the pseudogene TRBV3-2) and TRBJ1-3; the D gene is not confidently resolved. Trimming costs V 4 bases and J 2 bases, and their ends lie 9 bases apart. Measured from the cysteine to the phenylalanine, the CDR3 is 14 residues long. Only CDR3 DNA is held: 42 bases, read in frame from base 1. From a lookup of the germline V gene (reference sequence), CDR1 and CDR2 are LGHDT and YNNKEL.